These T cell receptor beta chains were read from a single sample in a study of siplizumab effects on memory and regulatory T cells. Assay used: immunoSEQ multiplex PCR; TCRdb lists only in-frame clones, some missing. Among 100,000 to 120,000 clones listed, 92% were seen once. The sample consisted of CD4+ T cells sorted from blood. The receptors stem from a human donor in good health. Each CDR3 is given without its conserved first and last residue. The order of the fields is J gene, V gene, CDR3 protein.

TRBJ1-5,TRBV4-1,ASSQPARDSGNQPQH
TRBJ2-7,TRBV30,AWSRQGNEQY
TRBJ2-1,TRBV5-1,ASSSRQHSYNEQF
TRBJ1-1,TRBV7-2,ASSLRGGTGDLNTEAF
TRBJ2-1,TRBV10-3,AISGDGLGSSYNEQF
TRBJ2-2,TRBV6-4,ASSAGTTTGELF
TRBJ2-7,TRBV11-3,ASSPRTGTYEQY
TRBJ2-7,TRBV6-6,ASSDVGQGAYEQY
TRBJ1-1,TRBV15,ATSRDLSGNTEAF
TRBJ2-5,TRBV19,ASSTGRVVGETQY
TRBJ2-7,TRBV7-9,ASSTGNYEGEQY
TRBJ1-1,TRBV6-5,ASTGGNTEAF
TRBJ1-3,TRBV5-4,ASRALTDSGNTIY
TRBJ1-1,TRBV6-6,ALRLNTEAF
TRBJ1-3,TRBV9,ASSEEFSGNTIY
TRBJ2-1,TRBV29-1,SLIRGQGDNEQF
TRBJ2-1,TRBV14,ASSEVAYNEQF
TRBJ2-7,TRBV4-1,ASSQFLRGGSSYEQY
TRBJ2-7,TRBV5-1,ASSLAYWLAGEKPYEQY
TRBJ1-1,TRBV11-1,ASSLGMNTEAF
TRBJ1-2,TRBV5-1,ASSSLGDLNYGYT
TRBJ2-5,TRBV30,AWISGRGSGTQY
TRBJ2-1,TRBV19,ASTHPKGGVSHEQF
TRBJ1-6,TRBV10-3,AISESMVLNSPLH
TRBJ2-7,TRBV6-5,ASSYYTVGYEQY
TRBJ2-7,TRBV7-2,ASSLGGLTTYEQY
TRBJ1-1,TRBV2,ASSEFGVENTEAF
TRBJ2-5,TRBV7-2,ASQSGETQY
TRBJ1-1,TRBV10-3,AISPGGTSEAF
TRBJ1-2,TRBV5-4,ASSLEGQGGRGYT
TRBJ1-1,TRBV29-1,SVGYSWGTEAF
TRBJ2-7,TRBV28,ASSLGGSFYEQY
TRBJ1-5,TRBV5-6,ASSLQHPNQPQH
TRBJ1-4,TRBV5-1,ASSPLTTNEKLF
TRBJ1-4,TRBV5-1,ASSPGQYNEKLF
TRBJ1-2,TRBV6-1,ASSEGGQDYGYT
TRBJ1-6,TRBV11-2,ASSVQGNSPLH
TRBJ2-1,TRBV11-3,ASSLSPVINEQF
TRBJ1-5,TRBV6-5,ASRPDRRNNQPQH
TRBJ1-1,TRBV6-1,ASGLGGGLEAF
TRBJ1-1,TRBV11-1,ASSQRGNTEAF
TRBJ2-5,TRBV7-7,ASSSGQQETQY
TRBJ1-2,TRBV5-4,ASSPLRDYGYT
TRBJ2-5,TRBV2,ASGLRSGQETQY
TRBJ2-1,TRBV6-6,ASSSLGGGTHNEQF
TRBJ1-2,TRBV7-8,ASSLVELTGNYGYT
TRBJ1-2,TRBV6-5,ASSYSWGNYGYT
TRBJ1-1,TRBV6-1,ASSELGGGTEAF
TRBJ1-6,TRBV4-2,ASRREGAVNSPLH
TRBJ2-7,TRBV15,ATSRDDGGIYEQY